These 25 T cell receptor beta chains were sequenced from one sample in a study of control samples from healthy donors and cancer patients. This table comes from immunoSEQ multiplex PCR, and its TCRdb copy is limited to in-frame clones, with some not included. Here the sample spans about 97,000 clones, 80% to 90% being singletons. Specimen: blood. The source is a man aged 25 to 40 in good health.

The CDR3 reads CASSRQGRETQYF. Written as DNA, the CDR3 is TGTGCCAGCTCACGACAGGGACGAGAGACCCAGTACTTC. This chain connects TRBV18 to TRBJ2-5; TRBD1 matches 7 bases. Germline-derived CDR1 and CDR2 are KGHSH and LQKENI. With 4 bases clipped from V and 4 bases from J, the junction kept 3 bases outside the gene matches. CDR3 length: 13 residues. Together with reference TRBV18 and TRBJ2-5, the CDR3 gives the full variable domain: NAGVMQNPRHLVRRRGQEARLRCSPMKGHSHVYWYRQLPEEGLKFMVYLQKENIIDESGMPKERFSAEFPKEGPSILRIQQVVRGDSAAYFCASSRQGRETQYFGPGTRLLVL.

The gene calls are TRBV12-3 or TRBV12-4 and TRBJ2-3; D unresolved. V was shortened by 6 bases and J by 2 bases, with 6 bases between the two germline ends. The CDR3 has 12 residues. The CDR3 sequence is CASRPYTDTQYF. In nucleotides, the CDR3 is TGTGCCAGCAGACCCTACACAGATACGCAGTATTTT.

This chain joins TRBV21-1 and TRBJ2-3; the tabulated D call, TRBD2, remains unverified against the DNA. TRBV21-1 is a documented pseudogene. The CDR3 sequence is 16 residues long. Here the CDR3 DNA reads TGTGCCAGCAGCAAAGTTCGTACGAGGAGCACAGATACGCAGTATTTT. It codes for CASSKVRTRSTDTQYF.

The CDR3 DNA reads as TGCAGCGTTGGCACAGGGATTCTTCAGCCCCAGCATTTT. Its protein product is CSVGTGILQPQHF. The rearrangement joins TRBV29-1 to TRBJ1-5, with a possible D match to TRBD1 (6 bases). Germline CDR1 SQVTM, CDR2 ANQGSEA. The V and J ends lost 4 bases and 6 bases respectively, with 13 bases between them. CDR3 length: 13 residues.

CDR3 protein: CASSVATGETQYF. DNA for the CDR3: TGTGCCAGCAGCGTAGCTACGGGAGAGACCCAGTACTTC. The genes are TRBV9 and TRBJ2-5; D gene uncertain. Germline CDR1 reads SGDLS; CDR2 reads YYNGEE. V dropped 0 bases and J dropped 4 bases, with 7 bases sitting between them. This CDR3 is built from 13 residues.

Remarks on this clone: Mismatch with germline at one junction end may stem from a read error. The chain joins TRBV24-1 to TRBJ2-2; 7 positions match TRBD1. CDR3 length: 18 residues. Germline-derived CDR1 and CDR2 are KGHDR and SFDVKD. CDR3 residues: CVTSDPKLLTGVGGELFF. DNA of the CDR3: TGTGTCACCAGTGATCCGAAACTCTTAACAGGGGTTGGCGGGGAGCTGTTTTTT.

The chain is built from TRBV19 and TRBJ2-1; D gene uncertain. The V end was cut by 8 bases, the J end by 6 bases, with 11 bases between. The germline CDR1 and CDR2 sequences are LNHDA and SQIVND (reference sequence). The CDR3 covers 12 residues. In nucleotides, the CDR3 is TGTGCCAGTCGACCCGGACCCAATGAGCAGTTCTTC. It codes for CASRPGPNEQFF.

The chain couples TRBV9 to TRBJ2-2; possibly TRBD1 or TRBD2 for D (5 bases each). V lost 0 bases to trimming and J lost 4 bases, with 16 bases between them. Germline V lookup: CDR1 SGDLS, CDR2 YYNGEE. This CDR3 has 17 amino acids. This chain's CDR3 is CASSVALRGRGTGELFF. CDR3 sequence (DNA): TGTGCCAGCAGCGTAGCACTCCGGGGCCGAGGCACCGGGGAGCTGTTTTTT.

This chain connects TRBV14 to TRBJ1-1; D is undetermined. This CDR3 comprises 13 residues. Germline loops: CDR1 SGHDN, CDR2 FVKESK. The V end was cut by 7 bases, the J end by 0 bases, with 9 bases between. The CDR3 DNA is TGTGCCAGCAATACAGCCATGAACACTGAAGCTTTCTTT. Its protein product is CASNTAMNTEAFF.

The rearrangement links TRBV28 to TRBJ1-2; D is unresolved. V lost 5 bases and J 0 bases, leaving 4 bases between the germline ends. The germline gives CDR1 MDHEN, CDR2 SYDVKM. This CDR3 has 12 residues. CDR3 protein: CASSAANYGYTF. The CDR3 DNA sequence: TGTGCCAGCAGTGCCGCTAACTATGGCTACACCTTC.

CDR3: CASSIPQGEVYYNEQFF. Here the CDR3 DNA reads TGTGCCAGTAGTATACCTCAGGGGGAGGTTTACTACAATGAGCAGTTCTTC. The rearrangement uses TRBV19 and TRBJ2-1; D is perhaps TRBD1 (7 bases). The CDR3 runs to 17 residues. Germline CDR1 is LNHDA and CDR2 is SQIVND (reference sequence). The V gene lost 2 bases and the J gene lost 3 bases, with 17 bases spanning the gap.

The chain recombines TRBV7-9 with TRBJ2-4; TRBD1 might be the D (5 bases). CDR1 is SEHNR, CDR2 FQNEAQ, per germline (reference sequence). Trimming cost V 3 bases and J 1 base, with 13 bases left between them. This CDR3 is 16 amino acids long. CDR3 sequence: CASSFVGVGAKNIQYF. CDR3 DNA sequence: TGTGCCAGCAGCTTTGTAGGGGTGGGGGCCAAAAACATTCAGTACTTC.

This chain uses TRBV6-4 with TRBJ2-2; 7 nucleotides match TRBD1. Germline assignment: CDR1 MRHNA and CDR2 SNTAGT. CDR3 size: 14 residues. V dropped 6 bases and J dropped 1; count of bases not matched to a gene: 2. CDR3 nucleotides: TGTGCCAGCAGCAGGGGGAGGAACACCGGGGAGCTGTTTTTT. This sequence encodes CASSRGRNTGELFF.

The chain employs TRBV11-3 and TRBJ2-1; the D gene is possibly TRBD2 (5 bases). Germline CDR1 reads SGHNT; CDR2 reads YENEEA. CDR3 length: 14 amino acids. V was shortened by 1 base and J by 5 bases, with 9 bases between the two germline ends. Here the CDR3 DNA reads TGTGCCAGCAGCTTAGCGGGAAACGACAATGAGCAGTTCTTC. Its protein is CASSLAGNDNEQFF. Full variable domain (remainder filled in from reference TRBV11-3 and TRBJ2-1): EAGVVQSPRYKIIEKKQPVAFWCNPISGHNTLYWYLQNLGQGPELLIRYENEEAVDDSQLPKDRFSAERLKGVDSTLKIQPAELGDSAVYLCASSLAGNDNEQFFGPGTRLTVL.

The chain employs TRBV7-2 and TRBJ2-7; D is unclear. Trimming pared 4 bases from V and 0 bases from J, leaving 4 bases between. Looked up from germline, CDR1 is SGHTA and CDR2 is FQGNSA. The CDR3 is 12 amino acids. The CDR3 reads CASSWRSYEQYF. For the CDR3, the DNA is TGTGCCAGCAGCTGGCGCTCCTACGAGCAGTACTTC.

The chain joins TRBV6-1 to TRBJ1-1; D not certain. This CDR3 region has 14 residues. From germline, CDR1 is MNHNS and CDR2 SASEGT. Trimming shortened V by 0 bases and J by 5 bases, and 10 bases separated the two germline ends. The CDR3 region is CASSEALQQTEAFF. Written as DNA, the CDR3 is TGTGCCAGCAGTGAAGCGCTCCAGCAGACTGAAGCTTTCTTT.

The chain employs TRBV7-2 and TRBJ2-5, with TRBD1 as a possible D gene (6 bases). The ends were cut back, 1 base at V and 2 bases at J, with 14 bases in the middle. Germline CDR1 SGHTA, CDR2 FQGNSA. This CDR3 comprises 16 residues. CDR3 nucleotides: TGTGCCAGCAGCTTAGTTGGTGCAGGGGTTCAAGAGACCCAGTACTTC. Amino acid sequence: CASSLVGAGVQETQYF.

The chain carries TRBV10-3 and TRBJ1-1; 9 nucleotides line up with TRBD1. With 6 bases clipped from V and 12 bases from J, the junction kept 14 bases outside the gene matches. This CDR3 region has 14 residues. Germline V lookup: CDR1 ENHRY, CDR2 SYGVKD. The CDR3 loop reads CAIRPGQGLVETFF. The CDR3 DNA reads as TGTGCCATCAGGCCGGGACAGGGCCTTGTTGAGACTTTCTTT.

V and J are TRBV20-1 and TRBJ2-1; TRBD1 might be the D (5 bases). The CDR3 is 11 residues long. The V gene lost 7 bases and the J gene lost 10 bases, with 14 bases spanning the gap. Germline values: CDR1 DFQATT, CDR2 SNEGSKA (reference sequence). The CDR3 reads CSGSRVGEQFF. The CDR3 DNA is TGCAGTGGTAGCAGGGTAGGAGAGCAGTTCTTC.

This clone was seen only once. The chain uses TRBV5-4 and TRBJ2-2; D is ambiguous. Trimming cost V 0 bases and J 1 base, with 4 bases left between them. The length of the CDR3 is 14 residues. Germline V gene lookup returns CDR1 SGHNT and CDR2 YYREEE (reference sequence). This chain's CDR3 is CASSLARNTGELFF. The CDR3 DNA follows: TGTGCCAGCAGCTTGGCTAGGAACACCGGGGAGCTGTTTTTT.

Only one count was recorded for this clone. The rearrangement links TRBV24-1 to TRBJ2-1, with TRBD2 matching 11 bases. V was pared by 3 bases and J by 0 bases, with 3 bases of the junction left unmatched. Germline loops: CDR1 KGHDR, CDR2 SFDVKD. The CDR3 contains 17 residues. CDR3 nucleotide sequence: TGTGCCACCAGTGATCTTGGGACTAGCGGCTCCTACAATGAGCAGTTCTTC. This translates into CATSDLGTSGSYNEQFF.

The chain links TRBV7-9 to TRBJ2-7, with D perhaps TRBD1 or TRBD2 (5 bases each). Trimming took 5 bases from V and 6 from J, leaving 26 bases between them. The CDR3 runs 17 residues. Germline V CDR1 and CDR2: SEHNR, FQNEAQ (reference sequence). The CDR3 nucleotides read TGTGCCAGCAGCCCTCGATTTCGGGGACGTTTTGAATCCGAGCAGTACTTC. It encodes CASSPRFRGRFESEQYF. The whole variable domain, remainder taken from reference TRBV7-9 and TRBJ2-7, is DTGVSQNPRHKITKRGQNVTFRCDPISEHNRLYWYRQTLGQGPEFLTYFQNEAQLEKSRLLSDRFSAERPKGSFSTLEIQRTEQGDSAMYLCASSPRFRGRFESEQYFGPGTRLTVT.

This rearrangement joins TRBV7-9 to TRBJ2-1, with 9 positions matching TRBD2. Germline trimming cut 5 bases from V and 6 bases from J; bases unmatched to any gene: 8. The CDR3 runs 15 residues. Germline V gene data show CDR1 as SEHNR and CDR2 as FQNEAQ (reference sequence). CDR3 DNA: TGTGCCAGCAGCATTTGGGGCGGGAGGGGCAATGAGCAGTTCTTC. Protein: CASSIWGGRGNEQFF.

CDR3 sequence (DNA): TGTGCCAGCAGTAAAGATCGGGGGGGGGCCCAGCATTTT. This codes for CASSKDRGGAQHF. The V gene is TRBV6-2 or TRBV6-3, the J gene TRBJ1-5; tentative D call: TRBD1 (5 bases). The CDR3 totals 13 residues. CDR1 and CDR2 from the germline V gene are MNHEY and SVGEGT. V lost 5 bases and J 11 bases, leaving 16 bases between the germline ends.

The rearrangement joins TRBV4-2 to TRBJ2-3, with TRBD2 matching over 11 bases. The trim removed 0 bases at V and 4 bases at J, leaving 3 bases unmatched. The CDR3 runs to 16 residues. Germline V gives CDR1 LGHNA, CDR2 YNFKEQ. CDR3 region: CASSQELAGGADTQYF. The CDR3 DNA follows: TGTGCCAGCAGCCAAGAGCTAGCGGGGGGTGCAGATACGCAGTATTTT.